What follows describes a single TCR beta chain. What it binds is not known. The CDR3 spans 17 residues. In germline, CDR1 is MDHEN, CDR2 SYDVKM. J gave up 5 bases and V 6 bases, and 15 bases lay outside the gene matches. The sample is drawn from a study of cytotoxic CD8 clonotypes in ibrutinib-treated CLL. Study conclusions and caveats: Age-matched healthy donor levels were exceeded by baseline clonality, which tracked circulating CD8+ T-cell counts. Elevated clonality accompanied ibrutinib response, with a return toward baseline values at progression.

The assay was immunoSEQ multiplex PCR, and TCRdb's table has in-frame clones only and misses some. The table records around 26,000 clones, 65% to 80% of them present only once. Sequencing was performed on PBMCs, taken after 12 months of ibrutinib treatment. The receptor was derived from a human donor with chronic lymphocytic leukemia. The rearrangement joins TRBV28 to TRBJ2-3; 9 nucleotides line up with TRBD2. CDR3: CASRSTVGTSKVDTQYF. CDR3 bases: TGTGCCAGCAGATCCACGGTGGGGACTAGCAAGGTAGATACGCAGTATTTT.